What follows are 32 T cell receptor beta chains derived from one specimen sequenced in a study of T cells in Graves' hyperthyroidism and ophthalmopathy. It was RNA transcripts that yielded the amplified TCR beta CDR3 regions. RT-PCR in the first round (using the HTBI primer set) targeted the TCR CDR3. TCRdb independently ran MiXCR on the multiplex PCR reads; one entry per CDR3 protein. The table has some 510,000 distinct CDR3 sequences, 46% seen once; the top ten hold about 7.8%. Sequencing was performed on peripheral blood or thyroid tissue (not recorded which). The receptors stem from a young woman with Graves' hyperthyroidism.

V is TRBV7-6 and J is TRBJ2-7; no clear D. V gave up 0 bases and J gave up 5 bases, with 14 bases separating them. CDR1 SGHVS and CDR2 FNYEAQ come from the germline V gene. The length of the CDR3 is 15 residues. The chain's CDR3 is CASSLAFGDFDEQYF. The CDR3 DNA reads TGTGCCAGCAGCTTAGCGTTTGGAGACTTTGACGAGCAGTACTTC.

The chain has TRBV4-3 and TRBJ1-3; a weak D match, TRBD1 (6 bases). In germline, CDR1 is LGHNA, CDR2 YSLEER. Trimming left V 1 base short and J 6 bases short, with 19 bases between. The CDR3 extends over 17 amino acids. CDR3 sequence: CASSQGEVSGAENTIYF. The CDR3, as DNA: TGCGCCAGCAGCCAAGGAGAAGTTTCAGGGGCCGAAAACACCATATATTTT.

This clonotype was seen a single time. The gene calls are TRBV29-1 and TRBJ2-3; no firm D call. V lost 6 bases to trimming and J lost 0 bases, with 13 bases between them. The CDR3 contains 14 residues. The germline V gene encodes CDR1 SQVTM and CDR2 ANQGSEA. This CDR3 reads CSVDPTTSTDTQYF. CDR3 nucleotide sequence: TGCAGCGTGGACCCGACGACTAGCACAGATACGCAGTATTTT.

The CDR3 is CASSEAQGREGSYGYTF. The DNA of the CDR3 is TGTGCCAGCAGTGAAGCGCAGGGCAGGGAGGGGAGCTATGGCTACACCTTC. The rearrangement links TRBV2 to TRBJ1-2, with D tentatively TRBD1 (5 bases). The CDR3 spans 17 residues. V dropped 0 bases and J dropped 4 bases, with 18 bases sitting between them. Germline CDR1 SNHLY, CDR2 FYNNEI.

Note on this clonotype: A read error may explain this, as a much larger clone is one base away. The V gene is TRBV20-1, the J gene TRBJ1-1; 9 positions agree with TRBD1. The CDR3 totals 13 residues. CDR1 and CDR2 (germline): DFQATT, SNEGSKA (reference sequence). The CDR3 nucleotides are TGCAGTACTAGCAGACAGGGGGACACTGAAGCTTTCTTT. Its protein product is CSTSRQGDTEAFF.

The V gene is TRBV29-1, the J gene TRBJ1-3, with D possibly matching TRBD1 (6 bases). The germline gives CDR1 SQVTM, CDR2 ANQGSEA. The CDR3 loop spans 14 amino acids. Deletions cut 8 bases from V and 3 bases from J, with 17 bases between. Here the CDR3 reads CSLERGAGGNTIYF. The DNA of the CDR3 is TGCAGCTTAGAGCGGGGGGCCGGTGGAAACACCATATATTTT.

The chain is built from TRBV29-1 and TRBJ1-5; no reliable D call. Trimming took 8 bases from V and 0 from J, leaving 11 bases between them. This CDR3 is 13 amino acids long. In germline, CDR1 is SQVTM, CDR2 ANQGSEA. Here the CDR3 DNA reads TGCAGCCAGAGGTCGGGTAGCAATCAGCCCCAGCATTTT. Translated: CSQRSGSNQPQHF.

This sequence joins TRBV19 and TRBJ1-5, with 7 positions matching TRBD1. Germline V lookup: CDR1 LNHDA, CDR2 SQIVND (reference sequence). The trim removed 4 bases at V and 5 bases at J, leaving 2 bases unmatched. This CDR3 comprises 13 residues. CDR3 protein: CASSRDSDQPQHF. In nucleotides, the CDR3 is TGTGCCAGTAGTAGGGACAGTGATCAGCCCCAGCATTTT.

This clonotype came up many times. This chain uses TRBV7-2 with TRBJ1-6; weak D call: TRBD1 (6 bases). The V end was cut by 1 base, the J end by 4 bases, with 11 bases between. Germline assignment: CDR1 SGHTA and CDR2 FQGNSA. This CDR3 has 16 amino acids. CDR3 in DNA: TGTGCCAGCAGCTTAGACAGGGTGTTGTATAATTCACCCCTCCACTTT. Its protein product is CASSLDRVLYNSPLHF.

This clonotype has only a few counts. This chain joins TRBV14 and TRBJ2-6, with a tentative D call TRBD2 (6 bases). The germline V gene has CDR1 SGHDN and CDR2 FVKESK. The V and J ends lost 0 bases and 8 bases respectively, with 14 bases between them. This CDR3 comprises 16 residues. CDR3 sequence reads: CASSQDILAGTNVLTF. CDR3 sequence (DNA): TGTGCCAGCAGCCAAGACATCTTGGCGGGGACCAACGTCCTGACTTTC.

The sample holds many counts of this clonotype. V usage is TRBV7-2 and J usage is TRBJ1-5; 7 bases are a match to TRBD1. The CDR3 consists of 12 residues. Germline CDR1 and CDR2: SGHTA and FQGNSA. V was clipped by 5 bases and J by 9 bases; unmatched bases: 4. The CDR3 coding sequence is TGTGCCAGCAGCCTAACAGGGGCGCCCCAGCATTTT. Its translation: CASSLTGAPQHF.

This sequence joins TRBV6-5 and TRBJ1-5; D may be TRBD1 (5 bases). This CDR3 is built from 15 residues. The germline V gene has CDR1 MNHEY and CDR2 SVGAGI. Trimming removed 4 bases at V and 4 bases at J, with 14 bases between. CDR3 in DNA: TGTGCCAGCAGTTTTGGCCGGGGCTGGAATCAGCCCCAGCATTTT. Translated: CASSFGRGWNQPQHF.

The V and J genes are TRBV9 and TRBJ2-7; TRBD1 aligns across 9 bases. Per the germline V gene, CDR1 is SGDLS and CDR2 is YYNGEE. J lost 4 bases, V lost 4 bases, and 9 bases had no gene match. This CDR3 has 15 residues. DNA for the CDR3: TGTGCCAGCAGCTTGTCCGGACAGGGGCTTTACGAGCAGTACTTC. Translating gives CASSLSGQGLYEQYF. The complete variable domain, with remaining parts taken from reference TRBV9 and TRBJ2-7, reads DSGVTQTPKHLITATGQRVTLRCSPRSGDLSVYWYQQSLDQGLQFLIQYYNGEERAKGNILERFSAQQFPDLHSELNLSSLELGDSALYFCASSLSGQGLYEQYFGPGTRLTVT.

The chain joins TRBV9 to TRBJ2-7, with TRBD1 matching over 9 bases. V was pared by 3 bases and J by 0 bases, with 4 bases of the junction left unmatched. From germline, CDR1 is SGDLS and CDR2 YYNGEE. The CDR3 covers 15 residues. The CDR3: CASSAPGQGSYEQYF. CDR3 coding DNA: TGTGCCAGCAGCGCCCCGGGACAGGGCTCCTACGAGCAGTACTTC.

The J gene is TRBJ2-3, the V gene TRBV15; perhaps TRBD2 as D (6 bases). From germline, CDR1 is LNHNV and CDR2 YYDKDF (reference sequence). Trimming took 2 bases from V and 0 from J, leaving 18 bases between them. The CDR3 contains 18 residues. CDR3 bases: TGTGCCACCAGCAGATCAAATCGGCAGGGACTGAGCACAGATACGCAGTATTTT. It is translated as CATSRSNRQGLSTDTQYF.

The V and J genes are TRBV19 and TRBJ2-5; no clear D gene. Germline CDR1 and CDR2: LNHDA and SQIVND (reference sequence). Trimming stripped 6 bases from V and 2 bases from J, with 13 bases between. The CDR3 is 14 residues long. The CDR3 coding sequence is TGTGCCAGTAGGAAGAGAGATACTCAAGAGACCCAGTACTTC. It encodes CASRKRDTQETQYF.

This clonotype has a count of ten or more. The CDR3 here is CASSYRGMNTEAFF. Written as DNA, the CDR3 is TGTGCCAGCAGTTACAGGGGGATGAACACTGAAGCTTTCTTT. J is TRBJ1-1 and V is TRBV2; 8 bases map to TRBD1. CDR3 length: 14 amino acids. Germline V gene sequence: CDR1 SNHLY, CDR2 FYNNEI. V lost 5 bases to trimming and J lost 0 bases; unmatched junction nucleotides: 2. The complete variable domain, with remaining parts taken from reference TRBV2 and TRBJ1-1, reads EPEVTQTPSHQVTQMGQEVILRCVPISNHLYFYWYRQILGQKVEFLVSFYNNEISEKSEIFDDQFSVERPDGSNFTLKIRSTKLEDSAMYFCASSYRGMNTEAFFGQGTRLTVV.

In its sample, this clonotype was seen a few times. The rearrangement uses TRBV20-1 and TRBJ1-3; the D is unclear. Germline V CDR1 and CDR2: DFQATT, SNEGSKA (reference sequence). Trimming left V 3 bases short and J 2 bases short, with 8 bases between. The CDR3 consists of 13 residues. CDR3 amino acids: CSASPVAGNTIYF. DNA for the CDR3: TGCAGTGCTAGCCCCGTCGCTGGAAACACCATATATTTT.

The chain links TRBV29-1 to TRBJ1-4; 8 bases fit TRBD1. Trimming cost V 6 bases and J 3 bases; bases outside gene matches: 9. The length of the CDR3 is 15 residues. From germline, CDR1 is SQVTM and CDR2 ANQGSEA. Here the CDR3 DNA reads TGCAGCGTACGGACAGGGACGAGTTCTAATGAAAAACTGTTTTTT. It is translated as CSVRTGTSSNEKLFF. Together with reference TRBV29-1 and TRBJ1-4, the CDR3 gives the full variable domain: SAVISQKPSRDICQRGTSLTIQCQVDSQVTMMFWYRQQPGQSLTLIATANQGSEATYESGFVIDKFPISRPNLTFSTLTVSNMSPEDSSIYLCSVRTGTSSNEKLFFGSGTQLSVL.

CDR3 in DNA: TGTGCCAGCAGCCAAGATGGAGCCAGGGGAGGCGAAAAACTGTTTTTT. This gives the protein CASSQDGARGGEKLFF. The V gene is TRBV9, the J gene TRBJ1-4, with a tentative D call TRBD1 (6 bases). Between the trimmed V and J ends, which lost 4 bases and 8 bases, there was a span of 21 bases. Germline V lookup: CDR1 SGDLS, CDR2 YYNGEE. The CDR3 has 16 amino acids.

The chain recombines TRBV7-3 with TRBJ1-1; D perhaps matches TRBD1 (5 bases). Germline assignment: CDR1 SGHTA and CDR2 FQGTGA. CDR3 size: 15 residues. Trimming took 7 bases from V and 2 from J, leaving 17 bases between them. Here the CDR3 DNA reads TGTGCCAGCACCGACGCGGGGCCATCCAACACTGAAGCTTTCTTT. It yields the protein CASTDAGPSNTEAFF.

The rearrangement joins TRBV7-9 to TRBJ2-7, with D perhaps matching TRBD2 (5 bases). The ends were cut back, 0 bases at V and 5 bases at J, with 11 bases in the middle. The germline gives CDR1 SEHNR, CDR2 FQNEAQ (reference sequence). The CDR3 spans 14 residues. CDR3 coding DNA: TGTGCCAGCAGCTTAGCGGGAGCCCTGGACGAGCAGTACTTC. The encoded protein is CASSLAGALDEQYF.

This clonotype was recorded once. A much larger clone lies a single base off, so this may be a read error. Without the conserved terminal phenylalanine or tryptophan, this CDR3 likely stems from a read error. The rearrangement links TRBV29-1 to TRBJ2-2; 7 bases match TRBD1. After removal of 6 bases from V and 6 bases from J, the junction contained 7 bases not matched to a gene. The CDR3 covers 13 residues. The germline CDR1 and CDR2 sequences are SQVTM and ANQGSEA. The CDR3 nucleotides are TGCAGCGTAACTAAAGGGACAGCCGGGGAGCTGTTTTCT. Translation gives CSVTKGTAGELFS.

This clonotype was seen only a few times. This rearrangement joins TRBV13 to TRBJ1-6; D call uncertain. Germline V gene data show CDR1 as PRHDT and CDR2 as FYEKMQ (reference sequence). Trimming took off 11 bases at V and 0 bases at J, with 2 bases between the two ends. CDR3 length equals 11 residues. Here the CDR3 reads CAGSYNSPLHF. The CDR3 coding sequence is TGTGCCGGCTCCTATAATTCACCCCTCCACTTT.

In DNA form, the CDR3 reads TGCAGCGCAGCCGGGACAGGGCGTACTGAAGCTTTCTTT. It specifies CSAAGTGRTEAFF. The chain has TRBV29-1 and TRBJ1-1; 9 bases match TRBD1. The germline V gene has CDR1 SQVTM and CDR2 ANQGSEA. CDR3 length equals 13 residues. Losses at the gene ends were 7 bases for V and 5 bases for J; bases not matched to a gene: 8.

This clonotype was counted only a few times. This chain links TRBV6-6 with TRBJ1-5, with TRBD1 matching over 7 bases. In germline, CDR1 is MNHNY, CDR2 SVGAGI (reference sequence). With 5 bases clipped from V and 5 bases from J, the junction kept 6 bases outside the gene matches. This CDR3 is 14 amino acids long. CDR3 protein: CASSGTDLYQPQHF. DNA for the CDR3: TGTGCCAGCAGTGGGACAGACCTTTATCAGCCCCAGCATTTT.

This clonotype appeared a few times. CDR3 sequence reads: CSAGQGQNEKLFF. The DNA of the CDR3 is TGCAGTGCTGGACAGGGCCAGAATGAAAAACTGTTTTTT. This sequence joins TRBV20-1 and TRBJ1-4, with TRBD1 matching over 8 bases. This CDR3 is 13 amino acids long. The V and J ends lost 5 bases and 5 bases, in that order; junction bases with no gene match: 4. Germline V lookup: CDR1 DFQATT, CDR2 SNEGSKA (reference sequence).

In its sample, this clonotype was seen a few times. The J gene is TRBJ2-7, the V gene TRBV20-1; 8 bases match TRBD1. The CDR3 is 14 residues long. Germline CDR1 and CDR2: DFQATT and SNEGSKA (reference sequence). J was trimmed by 2 bases and V by 5 bases; bases with no gene match: 8. This chain's CDR3 is CSASSRGHTYEQYF. CDR3 DNA: TGCAGTGCTTCCTCCAGGGGGCACACCTACGAGCAGTACTTC.

Ten or more counts support this clonotype. This rearrangement joins TRBV2 to TRBJ2-7, with TRBD1 identical over 8 bases. The CDR3 runs 16 residues. Trimming at V came to 7 bases and at J to 2 bases, leaving 13 bases not matched to a gene. Germline lookup yields CDR1 SNHLY and CDR2 FYNNEI. The CDR3 region is CASTSSAGTGPYEQYF. Written as DNA, the CDR3 is TGTGCCAGCACTTCTTCGGCCGGGACAGGACCCTACGAGCAGTACTTC.

The chain recombines TRBV6-1 with TRBJ1-4, with 8 nucleotides matching TRBD1. CDR3 length equals 15 residues. The ends lost 1 base at V and 8 bases at J; junction bases unmatched: 6. Germline loops: CDR1 MNHNS, CDR2 SASEGT. The CDR3 loop reads CASSEGTGPGEKLFF. CDR3 DNA sequence: TGTGCCAGCAGTGAAGGGACAGGGCCAGGGGAAAAACTGTTTTTT.

This clonotype was seen only once. CDR3 region: CASTKQGSQPQHF. CDR3 coding DNA: TGTGCCAGCACCAAACAGGGGTCTCAGCCCCAGCATTTT. V gene TRBV5-4 combines with J gene TRBJ1-5; 7 bases map to TRBD1. V trimming: 6 bases; J trimming: 6 bases; junction bases outside the gene matches: 6. Germline assignment: CDR1 SGHNT and CDR2 YYREEE (reference sequence). CDR3 size: 13 residues.

This clonotype was seen a handful of times. The chain links TRBV20-1 to TRBJ1-2; possibly TRBD1 for D (5 bases). The CDR3 length is 13 residues. Germline V lookup: CDR1 DFQATT, CDR2 SNEGSKA (reference sequence). V lost 3 bases and J 7 bases, leaving 15 bases between the germline ends. The CDR3 DNA reads TGCAGTGCTAGGAACCGGGACGGCCTTGGCTACACCTTC. Protein sequence: CSARNRDGLGYTF.